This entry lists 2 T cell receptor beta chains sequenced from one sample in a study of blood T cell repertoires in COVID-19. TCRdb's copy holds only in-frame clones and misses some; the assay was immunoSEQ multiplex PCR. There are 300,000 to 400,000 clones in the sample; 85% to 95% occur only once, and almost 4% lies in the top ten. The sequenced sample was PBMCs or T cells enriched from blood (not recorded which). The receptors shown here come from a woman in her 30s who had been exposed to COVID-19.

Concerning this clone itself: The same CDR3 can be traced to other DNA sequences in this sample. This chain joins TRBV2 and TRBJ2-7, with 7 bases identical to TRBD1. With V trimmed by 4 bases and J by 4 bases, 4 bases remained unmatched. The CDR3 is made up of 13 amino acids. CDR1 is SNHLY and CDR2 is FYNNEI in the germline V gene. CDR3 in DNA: TGTGCCAGCAGTGGACAGGGCACGTACGAGCAGTACTTC. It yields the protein CASSGQGTYEQYF.

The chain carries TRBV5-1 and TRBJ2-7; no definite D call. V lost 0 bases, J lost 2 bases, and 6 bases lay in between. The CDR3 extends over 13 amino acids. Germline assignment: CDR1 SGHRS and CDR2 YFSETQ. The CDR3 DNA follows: TGCGCCAGCAGCTTGGACATCACCTACGAGCAGTACTTC. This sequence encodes CASSLDITYEQYF.